The 14 T cell receptor beta chains reported below all come from one sample, sequenced in a study of blood T cell repertoires in COVID-19. Profiled with immunoSEQ multiplex PCR; TCRdb holds only in-frame clones, not every one. The sample includes 200,000 to 300,000 clones, around 88% of them seen just once. Sequencing was performed on peripheral blood. These receptors were collected from an older man with acute or convalescent COVID-19.

V is TRBV3-1 (or the pseudogene TRBV3-2) and J is TRBJ1-3; TRBD1 matches at 8 bases. The CDR3 loop spans 17 amino acids. CDR1 LGHDT and CDR2 YNNKEL come from the germline V gene (reference sequence). The trim removed 4 bases at V and 0 bases at J, leaving 8 bases unmatched. The CDR3 here is CASSRDRQGSSGNTIYF. The CDR3 coding sequence is TGTGCCAGCAGCCGAGACCGACAGGGGAGCTCTGGAAACACCATATATTTT.

The chain combines TRBV6-5 with TRBJ1-5, with D unresolved. Looked up from germline, CDR1 is MNHEY and CDR2 is SVGAGI. Trimming took off 0 bases at V and 15 bases at J, with 15 bases between the two ends. The length of the CDR3 is 13 residues. The chain's CDR3 is CASSYSSLSRTHF. The CDR3 region has the DNA TGTGCCAGCAGTTACTCGAGTTTGAGCCGCACGCATTTT.

A few counts support this clone. CDR3 coding DNA: TGTGCCAGCAGCAGCGGGACACACCTTGGGACTGAAGCTTTCTTT. Translation: CASSSGTHLGTEAFF. The V call is TRBV7-2, the J call TRBJ1-1; weak D call: TRBD1 (6 bases). CDR3 length equals 15 residues. CDR1 and CDR2 from the germline V gene are SGHTA and FQGNSA. Trimming left V 5 bases short and J 5 bases short, with 18 bases between.

This chain uses TRBV29-1 with TRBJ1-2; D not certain. Trimming removed 2 bases from V and 5 bases from J, with 9 bases in between. Per germline, CDR1 SQVTM and CDR2 ANQGSEA. The CDR3 contains 12 residues. CDR3 residues: CSVEMGGYGYTF. The CDR3 DNA follows: TGCAGCGTTGAAATGGGAGGGTATGGCTACACCTTC.

This clone was counted a few times. Different DNA sequences within this sample yield the same CDR3. The J gene is TRBJ1-6, the V gene TRBV28; the match to TRBD1 covers 9 bases. The germline gives CDR1 MDHEN, CDR2 SYDVKM. The length of the CDR3 is 14 residues. The trim removed 4 bases at V and 7 bases at J, leaving 2 bases unmatched. DNA for the CDR3: TGTGCCAGCAGTTCCGGACAGGGGAATTCACCCCTCCACTTT. Translating gives CASSSGQGNSPLHF.

This chain connects TRBV18 to TRBJ2-2; D call uncertain. V shed 3 bases and J shed 2 bases, with 10 bases lying between them. This CDR3 is 15 amino acids long. Germline V gives CDR1 KGHSH, CDR2 LQKENI. The chain's CDR3 is CASSPGRENTGELFF. In DNA, the CDR3 is TGTGCCAGCTCACCGGGCCGAGAAAACACCGGGGAGCTGTTTTTT.

As concerns this clone: The sample contains more than one DNA sequence encoding this CDR3. The chain employs TRBV9 and TRBJ2-7, with TRBD1 identical over 10 bases. Looked up from germline, CDR1 is SGDLS and CDR2 is YYNGEE. This CDR3 comprises 15 residues. With V trimmed by 0 bases and J by 3 bases, 3 bases remained unmatched. The CDR3 DNA reads as TGTGCCAGCAGCGTAGCAGGGACAGGGGACTACGAGCAGTACTTC. Its protein is CASSVAGTGDYEQYF.

The chain combines TRBV7-8 with TRBJ2-1, with 14 bases aligning to TRBD2. The J segment lost 10 bases and the V segment lost 3 bases, leaving 11 bases of the junction unmatched. Germline CDR1 and CDR2: SGHVS and FQNEAQ. This CDR3 contains 17 residues. CDR3 protein: CASSFTPGLAGDVEQFF. The CDR3 DNA reads as TGTGCCAGCAGCTTTACGCCGGGACTAGCGGGGGATGTGGAGCAGTTCTTC.

Ten or more counts support this clone. The rearrangement links TRBV4-1 to TRBJ2-7; TRBD2 agrees at 8 bases. The V segment lost 0 bases and the J segment 0 bases; nucleotides outside the gene matches: 4. CDR3 length equals 16 residues. Looked up from germline, CDR1 is MGHRA and CDR2 is YSYEKL. DNA for the CDR3: TGCGCCAGCAGCCAAGATTCGGGGGGGTTCTCCTACGAGCAGTACTTC. Translating gives CASSQDSGGFSYEQYF.

CDR3 loop: CASSSSGRGSTDTQYF. The CDR3 DNA reads TGTGCCAGCAGCTCGTCAGGGCGGGGGAGCACAGATACGCAGTATTTT. The chain employs TRBV5-4 and TRBJ2-3; TRBD2 aligns across 7 bases. Trimming cost V 3 bases and J 0 bases; bases outside gene matches: 7. This CDR3 region has 16 residues. Per germline, CDR1 SGHNT and CDR2 YYREEE (reference sequence).

This clone was seen just once. Other DNA sequences of this sample code for an identical CDR3. The genes are TRBV3-1 (or the pseudogene TRBV3-2) and TRBJ1-2, with a tentative D call TRBD1 (5 bases). Germline lookup yields CDR1 LGHDT and CDR2 YNNKEL (reference sequence). Trimming removed 8 bases at V and 2 bases at J, with 12 bases between. The CDR3 sequence is 13 residues long. CDR3 sequence reads: CASSQGRNYGYTF. The CDR3, as DNA: TGTGCCAGCTCTCAGGGTCGGAACTATGGCTACACCTTC.

This chain uses TRBV5-1 with TRBJ1-1, with TRBD1 matching over 7 bases. V trimming: 3 bases; J trimming: 1 base; junction bases outside the gene matches: 6. The CDR3 has 15 amino acids. CDR1 is SGHRS and CDR2 is YFSETQ in the germline V gene. In DNA form, the CDR3 reads TGCGCCAGCAGCTATCACAGGGGACCGAACACTGAAGCTTTCTTT. Translated: CASSYHRGPNTEAFF.

The chain uses TRBV5-1 and TRBJ2-1; TRBD2 aligns across 9 bases. V was clipped by 4 bases and J by 8 bases; unmatched bases: 25. The germline gives CDR1 SGHRS, CDR2 YFSETQ. This CDR3 is built from 20 residues. The CDR3: CASSPNEGASGAPEFDEQFF. In nucleotides, the CDR3 is TGCGCCAGCAGCCCAAACGAGGGGGCTAGCGGGGCTCCGGAGTTCGATGAGCAGTTCTTC.

V usage is TRBV6-5 and J usage is TRBJ1-5, with 7 bases fitting TRBD1. J was trimmed by 4 bases and V by 5 bases; bases with no gene match: 5. In germline, CDR1 is MNHEY, CDR2 SVGAGI. The CDR3 loop spans 14 amino acids. CDR3 nucleotide sequence: TGTGCCAGCAGTCGGGACAGCGGGAATCAGCCCCAGCATTTT. It is translated as CASSRDSGNQPQHF.